Below, one TCR beta chain is given with its context. Its target is not known. The sample comes from a study of cytomegalovirus exposure and HLA in healthy donors. PCR employed 60 Vbeta and 13 Jbeta primers. Data came from immunoSEQ multiplex PCR; TCRdb stores just in-frame clones and leaves some out. The sample holds 100,000 to 120,000 clones; about four fifths are singletons and the top ten take about 2.2%. Study observations and caveats: The authors listed 164 TCR beta chains as cytomegalovirus-associated. Rarity marked most TCR sequences, yet some public TCRs occurred in many donors.

The receptor was derived from a man under 40 in good health and CMV-seronegative. Sequencing was performed on PBMCs.

The CDR3 loop is CASKRDSTDTQYF. The CDR3 region has the DNA TGTGCCAGTAAACGGGACTCTACAGATACGCAGTATTTT. V is TRBV19 and J is TRBJ2-3, with a tentative D call TRBD2 (6 bases). Germline V lookup: CDR1 LNHDA, CDR2 SQIVND (reference sequence). Trimming left V 7 bases short and J 3 bases short, with 11 bases between. The CDR3 loop spans 13 amino acids.